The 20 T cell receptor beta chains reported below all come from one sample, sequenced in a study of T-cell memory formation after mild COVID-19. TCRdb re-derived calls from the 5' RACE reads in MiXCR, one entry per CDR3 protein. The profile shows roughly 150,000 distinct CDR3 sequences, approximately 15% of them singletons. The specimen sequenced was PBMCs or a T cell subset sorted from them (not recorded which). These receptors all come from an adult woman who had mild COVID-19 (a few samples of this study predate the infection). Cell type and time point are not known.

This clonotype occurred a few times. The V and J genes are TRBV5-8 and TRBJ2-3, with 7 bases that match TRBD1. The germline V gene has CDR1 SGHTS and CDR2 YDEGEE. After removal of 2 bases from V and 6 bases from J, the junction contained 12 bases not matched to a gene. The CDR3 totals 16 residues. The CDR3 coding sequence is TGTGCCAGCAGCTTATCGGCAGGGGGAGTGGTGGATACGCAGTATTTT. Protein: CASSLSAGGVVDTQYF.

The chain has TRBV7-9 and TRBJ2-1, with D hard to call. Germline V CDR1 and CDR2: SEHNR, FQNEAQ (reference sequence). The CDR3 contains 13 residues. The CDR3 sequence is CAAVPSYYNEQFF. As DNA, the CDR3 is TGTGCTGCAGTGCCTTCTTACTACAATGAGCAGTTCTTC.

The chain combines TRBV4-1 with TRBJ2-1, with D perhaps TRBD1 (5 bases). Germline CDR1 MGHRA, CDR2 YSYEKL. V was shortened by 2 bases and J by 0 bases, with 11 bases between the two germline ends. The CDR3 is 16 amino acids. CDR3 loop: CASSQRGVSSYNEQFF. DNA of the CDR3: TGCGCCAGCAGCCAAAGGGGCGTTAGCTCCTACAATGAGCAGTTCTTC.

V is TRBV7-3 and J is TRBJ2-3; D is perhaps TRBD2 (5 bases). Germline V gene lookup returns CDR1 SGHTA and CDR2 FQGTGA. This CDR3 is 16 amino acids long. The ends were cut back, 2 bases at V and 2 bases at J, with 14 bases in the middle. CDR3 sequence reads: CASSLFRTGNTDTQYF. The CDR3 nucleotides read TGTGCCAGCAGCTTATTTCGGACTGGGAACACAGATACGCAGTATTTT.

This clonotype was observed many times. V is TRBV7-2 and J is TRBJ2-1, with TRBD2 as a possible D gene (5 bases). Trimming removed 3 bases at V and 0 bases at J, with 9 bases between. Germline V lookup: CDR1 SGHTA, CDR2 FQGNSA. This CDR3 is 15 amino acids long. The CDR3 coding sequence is TGTGCCAGCAGCTTTATCCGGGACTCCTACAATGAGCAGTTCTTC. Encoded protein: CASSFIRDSYNEQFF.

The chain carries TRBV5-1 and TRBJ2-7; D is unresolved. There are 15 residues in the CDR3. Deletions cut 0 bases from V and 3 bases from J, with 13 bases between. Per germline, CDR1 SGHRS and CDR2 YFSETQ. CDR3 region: CASSLEYQKSYEQYF. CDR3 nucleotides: TGCGCCAGCAGCTTGGAGTATCAGAAGAGCTACGAGCAGTACTTC.

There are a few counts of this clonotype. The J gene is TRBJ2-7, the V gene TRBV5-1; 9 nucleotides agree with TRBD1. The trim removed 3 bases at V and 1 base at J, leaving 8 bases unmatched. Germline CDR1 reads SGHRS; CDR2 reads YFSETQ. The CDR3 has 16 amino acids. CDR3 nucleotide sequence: TGCGCCAGCAGCTCTCCCAAGGACAGGGGATCCTACGAGCAGTACTTC. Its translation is CASSSPKDRGSYEQYF.

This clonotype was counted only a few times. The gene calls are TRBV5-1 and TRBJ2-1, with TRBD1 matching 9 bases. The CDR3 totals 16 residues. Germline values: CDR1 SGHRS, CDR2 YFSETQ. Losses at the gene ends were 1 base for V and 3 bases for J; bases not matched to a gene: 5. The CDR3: CASSLTPGQGYNEQFF. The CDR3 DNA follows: TGCGCCAGCAGCTTGACCCCGGGACAGGGCTACAATGAGCAGTTCTTC.

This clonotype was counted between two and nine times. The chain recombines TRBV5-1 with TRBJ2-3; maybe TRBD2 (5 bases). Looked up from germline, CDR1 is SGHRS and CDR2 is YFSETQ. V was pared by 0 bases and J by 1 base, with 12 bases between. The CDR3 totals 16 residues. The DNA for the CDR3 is TGCGCCAGCAGCTTGGACTTCGGGGTGGGCACAGATACGCAGTATTTT. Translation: CASSLDFGVGTDTQYF. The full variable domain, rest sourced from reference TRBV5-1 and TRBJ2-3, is KAGVTQTPRYLIKTRGQQVTLSCSPISGHRSVSWYQQTPGQGLQFLFEYFSETQRNKGNFPGRFSGRQFSNSRSEMNVSTLELGDSALYLCASSLDFGVGTDTQYFGPGTRLTVL.

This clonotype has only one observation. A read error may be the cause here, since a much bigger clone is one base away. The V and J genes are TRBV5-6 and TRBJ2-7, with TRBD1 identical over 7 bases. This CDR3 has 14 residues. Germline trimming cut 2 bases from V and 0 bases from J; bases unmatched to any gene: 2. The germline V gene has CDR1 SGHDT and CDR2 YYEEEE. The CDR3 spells CASSFGDSSYEQYF. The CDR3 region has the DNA TGTGCCAGCAGCTTTGGGGACAGCTCCTACGAGCAGTACTTC.

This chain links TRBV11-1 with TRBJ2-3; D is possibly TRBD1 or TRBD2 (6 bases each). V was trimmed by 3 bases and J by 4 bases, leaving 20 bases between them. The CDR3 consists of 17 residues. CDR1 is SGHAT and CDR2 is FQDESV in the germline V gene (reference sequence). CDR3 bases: TGTGCCAGCAGCTTTGGTTTTATGGGGGGCGTCTCAGATACGCAGTATTTT. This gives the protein CASSFGFMGGVSDTQYF.

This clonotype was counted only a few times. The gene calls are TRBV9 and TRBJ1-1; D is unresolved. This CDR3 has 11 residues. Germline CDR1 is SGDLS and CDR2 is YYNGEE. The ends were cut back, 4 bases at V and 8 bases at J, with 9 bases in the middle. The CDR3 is CASSPHSEAFF. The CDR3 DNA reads TGTGCCAGCAGCCCCCACTCAGAAGCTTTCTTT.

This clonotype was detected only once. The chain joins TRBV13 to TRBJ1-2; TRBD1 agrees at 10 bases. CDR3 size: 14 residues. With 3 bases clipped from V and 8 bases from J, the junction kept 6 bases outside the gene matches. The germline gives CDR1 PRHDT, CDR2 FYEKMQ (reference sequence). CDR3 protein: CASSFRDRGGGYTF. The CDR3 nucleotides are TGTGCCAGCAGCTTCCGGGACAGGGGAGGGGGCTACACCTTC.

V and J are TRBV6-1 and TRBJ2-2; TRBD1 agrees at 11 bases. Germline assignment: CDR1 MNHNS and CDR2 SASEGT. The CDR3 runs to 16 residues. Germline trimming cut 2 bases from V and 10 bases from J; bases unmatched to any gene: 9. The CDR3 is CASSEMPGQGATELFF. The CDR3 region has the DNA TGTGCCAGCAGTGAAATGCCCGGACAGGGGGCGACGGAGCTGTTTTTT.

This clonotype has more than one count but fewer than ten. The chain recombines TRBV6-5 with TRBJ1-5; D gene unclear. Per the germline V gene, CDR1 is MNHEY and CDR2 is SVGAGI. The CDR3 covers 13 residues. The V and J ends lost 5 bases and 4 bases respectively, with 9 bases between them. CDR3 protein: CASSTVENQPQHF. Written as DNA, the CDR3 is TGTGCCAGCAGTACGGTAGAAAATCAGCCCCAGCATTTT.

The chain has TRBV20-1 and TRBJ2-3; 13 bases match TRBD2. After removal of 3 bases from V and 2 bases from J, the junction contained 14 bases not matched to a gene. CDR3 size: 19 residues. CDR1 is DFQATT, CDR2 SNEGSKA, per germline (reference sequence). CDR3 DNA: TGCAGTGCTAGTTCTACCGGGACTAGCGGGATGTTTTACACAGATACGCAGTATTTT. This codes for CSASSTGTSGMFYTDTQYF.

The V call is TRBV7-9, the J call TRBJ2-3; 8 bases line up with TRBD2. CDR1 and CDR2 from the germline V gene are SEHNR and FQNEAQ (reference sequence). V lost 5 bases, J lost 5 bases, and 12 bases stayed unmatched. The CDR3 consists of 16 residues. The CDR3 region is CASSPMVAGPRDTQYF. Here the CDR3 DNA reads TGTGCCAGCAGCCCCATGGTAGCGGGGCCGAGAGATACGCAGTATTTT.

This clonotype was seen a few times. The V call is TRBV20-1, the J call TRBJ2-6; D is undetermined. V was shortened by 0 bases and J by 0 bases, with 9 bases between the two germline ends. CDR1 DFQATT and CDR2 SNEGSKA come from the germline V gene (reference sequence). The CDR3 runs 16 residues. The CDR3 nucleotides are TGCAGTGCTAGAGATGAACCACCCTCTGGGGCCAACGTCCTGACTTTC. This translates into CSARDEPPSGANVLTF.

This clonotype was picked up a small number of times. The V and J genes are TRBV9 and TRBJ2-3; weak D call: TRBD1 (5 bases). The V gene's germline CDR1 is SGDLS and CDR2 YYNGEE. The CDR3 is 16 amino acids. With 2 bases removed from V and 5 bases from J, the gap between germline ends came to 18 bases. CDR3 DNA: TGTGCCAGCAGCGTTGGGGCCGCAATTTTAGGAGATACGCAGTATTTT. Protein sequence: CASSVGAAILGDTQYF.

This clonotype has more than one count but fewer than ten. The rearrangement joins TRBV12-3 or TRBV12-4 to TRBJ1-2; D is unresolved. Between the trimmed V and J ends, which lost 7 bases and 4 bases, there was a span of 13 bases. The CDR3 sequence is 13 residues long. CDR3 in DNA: TGTGCCAGCACCTTGGGATCTTCCTATGGCTACACCTTC. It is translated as CASTLGSSYGYTF.